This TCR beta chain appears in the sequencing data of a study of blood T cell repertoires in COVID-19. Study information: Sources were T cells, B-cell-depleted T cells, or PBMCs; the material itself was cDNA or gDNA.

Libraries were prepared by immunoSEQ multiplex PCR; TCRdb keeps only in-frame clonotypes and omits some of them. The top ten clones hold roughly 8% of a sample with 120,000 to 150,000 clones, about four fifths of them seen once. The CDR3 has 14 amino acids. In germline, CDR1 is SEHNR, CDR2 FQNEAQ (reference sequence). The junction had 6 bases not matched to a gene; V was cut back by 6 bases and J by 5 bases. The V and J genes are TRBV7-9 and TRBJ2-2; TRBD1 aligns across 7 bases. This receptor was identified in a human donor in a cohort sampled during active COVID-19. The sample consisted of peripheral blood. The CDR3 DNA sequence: TGTGCCAGCAGAGGGACAGTCCTTACCGGGGAGCTGTTTTTT. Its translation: CASRGTVLTGELFF.